Described below is a single T cell receptor (beta chain) sequence and its context. Its antigen has not been determined. No quality values exist for individual bases; no much larger clone is one base distant. This sample is part of a study of T cell repertoires in cytomegalovirus infection (dated by TCRdb to the late 2010s). Concerning the study at large: Recently identified HLA-C-restricted CMV epitopes, whose presentation resists viral immunomodulation, were targeted by peptide stimulations together with well-studied HLA-B-restricted epitopes. Donor HLA type was relevant to the analysis, as public TCR beta signatures indicated carriage of CMV infection together with the matching HLA type. On the study overall, not on this receptor specifically: The ex vivo response was dominated by HLA-C-restricted CMV-specific TCR beta clonotypes, and the single most frequent clonotype in two of eight donors was supplied by these HLA-C-restricted clonotypes. Carriers of CMV infection plus the relevant HLA type were discriminated by the cumulative frequency of public TCR beta family members in the study cohort and in an independent 352-donor cohort.

Sequencing was performed on an Illumina HiSeq 1500. TCRdb reprocessing: public reads trimmed at Q25 with fastp, clones called with MiXCR, in-frame beta chains kept. Every CDR3 protein is listed once, alongside the most common genes and DNA of its rows. Across this sample there are about 830,000 distinct CDR3 sequences, with around a third seen only once. In total, the top ten clones hold around 12% of the sample. In light of the paper, this sample's treatment or condition label describes: in vitro stimulation with specific CMV peptide epitopes to enrich CMV-specific T cells. Taken from the germline V gene, the CDR1 and CDR2 loops are MNHNS and SASEGT. The CDR3 has 14 amino acids, counting the end cysteine and valine. Just the 42-base CDR3 DNA is kept, in frame starting at base 1.

The source was cultured CD8+ T cells from PBMCs, collected from culture after CMV antigen stimulation. This chain is built from TRBV6-1 and TRBJ2-7; the D gene is perhaps TRBD1 or TRBD2, each of them matching over 5 bases. The TCR originated in a human donor in good health (CMV status not recorded). Some clones in this sample may be carry-over from other donors' samples. The CDR3 protein sequence reads: CASQGVGDLYEQYV. The base sequence is TGTGCCAGCCAAGGAGTCGGGGACCTATACGAACAGTACGTC.